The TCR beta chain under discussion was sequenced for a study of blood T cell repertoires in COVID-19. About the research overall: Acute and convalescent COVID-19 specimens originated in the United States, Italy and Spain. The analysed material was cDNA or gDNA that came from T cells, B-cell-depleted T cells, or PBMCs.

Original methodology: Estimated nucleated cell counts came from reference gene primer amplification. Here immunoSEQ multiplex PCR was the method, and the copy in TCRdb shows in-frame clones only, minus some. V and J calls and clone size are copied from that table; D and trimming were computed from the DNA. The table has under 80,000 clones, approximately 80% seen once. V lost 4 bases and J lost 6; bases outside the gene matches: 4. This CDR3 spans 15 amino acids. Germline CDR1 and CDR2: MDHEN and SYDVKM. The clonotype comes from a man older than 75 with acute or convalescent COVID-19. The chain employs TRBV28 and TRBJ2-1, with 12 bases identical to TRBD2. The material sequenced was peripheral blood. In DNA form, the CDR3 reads TGTGCCAGCAGTTCTAGCGGGGGGGCTAGCAATGAGCAGTTCTTC. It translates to CASSSSGGASNEQFF.